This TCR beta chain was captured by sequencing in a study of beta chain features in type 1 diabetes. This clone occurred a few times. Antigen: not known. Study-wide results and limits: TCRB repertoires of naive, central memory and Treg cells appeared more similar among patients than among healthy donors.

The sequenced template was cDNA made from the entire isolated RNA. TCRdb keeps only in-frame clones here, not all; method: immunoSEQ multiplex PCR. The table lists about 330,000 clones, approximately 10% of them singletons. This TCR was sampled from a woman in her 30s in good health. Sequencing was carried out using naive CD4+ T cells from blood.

The CDR3 here is CASSEVVQGNQPQHF. The CDR3 bases are TGTGCCAGCAGTGAAGTAGTACAGGGTAATCAGCCCCAGCATTTT. This sequence joins TRBV2 and TRBJ1-5; D is possibly TRBD1 (6 bases). CDR3 length equals 15 residues. Per germline, CDR1 SNHLY and CDR2 FYNNEI. V lost 1 base and J 4 bases, leaving 11 bases between the germline ends.